The entry below describes one T cell receptor (beta chain). Germline assignment: CDR1 LNHNV and CDR2 YYDKDF (reference sequence). V gave up 0 bases and J gave up 1 base; unmatched junction bases: 10. CDR3 length equals 19 residues. The sample comes from a study of T cell changes during pregnancy in multiple sclerosis. TCRdb keeps only in-frame clones here, not all; method: immunoSEQ multiplex PCR. The sample lists around 100,000 clones, 90% to 95% occurring once. This sequence originates from a female donor with multiple sclerosis, enrolled in a pregnancy study. Sample: peripheral blood, taken in the third trimester of pregnancy. The chain carries TRBV15 and TRBJ2-5; 11 positions agree with TRBD2. CDR3 bases: TGTGCCACCAGCAGAGATAGCAGGAGGCTAGCGGGGGGCCAAGAGACCCAGTACTTC. It yields the protein CATSRDSRRLAGGQETQYF. Combining the CDR3 with reference TRBV15 and TRBJ2-5 gives the whole variable domain DAMVIQNPRYQVTQFGKPVTLSCSQTLNHNVMYWYQQKSSQAPKLLFHYYDKDFNNEADTPDNFQSRRPNTSFCFLDIRSPGLGDTAMYLCATSRDSRRLAGGQETQYFGPGTRLLVL.